The source of this TCR beta chain is a study of T cell repertoires in cytomegalovirus infection. In the study overall: Carrying CMV and the relevant HLA type showed in public TCR beta signatures. Whole-study findings and limits: Adding up the frequency of public TCR beta families identified people who carried CMV plus the relevant HLA. Clonotype analysis showed dominance of the ex vivo response by HLA-C-restricted CMV-specific TCR beta clonotypes.

This clonotype was observed a handful of times. Its antigen is unidentified. In TCRdb, the reads were re-called with MiXCR into one record per CDR3 protein. Counted here are about 740,000 distinct CDR3 sequences, roughly a third occurring once; the ten biggest clones make up 2.8%. This CDR3 is built from 14 residues. From germline, CDR1 is ENHRY and CDR2 SYGVKD. Between the trimmed V and J ends, which lost 6 bases and 6 bases, there was a span of 12 bases. The gene calls are TRBV10-3 and TRBJ1-6; a weak D match, TRBD1 (6 bases). This clonotype was obtained from a human donor in good health (CMV status not recorded). Some clones in this sample may be carry-over from other donors' samples. Material: PBMCs. The CDR3 is CAISPGTSNSPLHF. CDR3 nucleotides: TGTGCCATCAGCCCCGGGACAAGTAATTCACCCCTCCACTTT.